These T cell receptor beta chains were read from a single sample in a study of cytomegalovirus exposure and HLA in healthy donors. Sequenced by immunoSEQ multiplex PCR; TCRdb stores in-frame clones only, minus some. The table includes about 140,000 clones, roughly 80% detected once. The specimen sequenced was PBMCs. Receptor source: a female donor in good health and CMV-seronegative. Both conserved end residues are part of each CDR3. The D gene is left open where the match is weak. Only some rows state a clone size, as once, few, many or a class for expanded clones.

clone_size,j_call,v_call,d_call,cdr3_aa,cdr3_nt
-,TRBJ2-7,TRBV7-9,-,CASSFSGELYEQYF,TGTGCCAGCAGCTTTTCAGGGGAGCTTTACGAGCAGTACTTC
-,TRBJ1-2,TRBV7-2,TRBD1,CASSRTGYNYGYTF,TGTGCCAGCAGTCGGACAGGGTATAACTATGGCTACACCTTC
-,TRBJ2-3,TRBV6-1,TRBD1,CASTRQGRTDTQYF,TGTGCCAGCACCCGACAGGGCCGCACAGATACGCAGTATTTT
-,TRBJ1-1,TRBV7-3,-,CASSSVKYGAFF,TGTGCCAGCAGCTCCGTGAAGTACGGAGCTTTCTTT
-,TRBJ1-2,TRBV5-1,-,CASRHSGVFYGYTF,TGCGCCAGCAGGCATTCAGGCGTCTTCTATGGCTACACCTTC
once,TRBJ1-5,TRBV15,-,CATGALGASNQPQHF,TGTGCCACCGGGGCGCTGGGGGCGAGCAATCAGCCCCAGCATTTT
-,TRBJ2-1,TRBV27,TRBD1,CASTPPTGTGVEQFF,TGTGCCAGCACCCCTCCAACCGGGACAGGGGTTGAGCAGTTCTTC
-,TRBJ2-3,TRBV7-2,TRBD2,CASSPRTSGGTDTQYF,TGTGCCAGCAGCCCCCGGACTAGCGGGGGGACAGATACGCAGTATTTT
-,TRBJ1-1,TRBV28,TRBD1,CASRPVRTGGTPEAFF,TGTGCCAGCAGGCCTGTAAGGACAGGGGGCACCCCTGAAGCTTTCTTT
once,TRBJ2-7,TRBV28,TRBD2,CASSSRLAGGPYEQYF,TGTGCCAGCAGCTCACGACTAGCGGGAGGGCCCTACGAGCAGTACTTC
-,TRBJ1-1,TRBV2,-,CASITGIRFDAEAFF,TGTGCCAGCATAACAGGGATCCGATTTGACGCTGAAGCTTTCTTT
-,TRBJ2-2,TRBV2,-,CASSEQGRGHTGELFF,TGTGCCAGCAGTGAGCAGGGCAGGGGCCACACCGGGGAGCTGTTTTTT
-,TRBJ1-5,TRBV2,-,CASSEITGNQPQHF,TGTGCCAGCAGTGAAATCACAGGTAATCAGCCCCAGCATTTT
-,TRBJ1-3,TRBV28,-,CASSLFSGGLGGNTIYF,TGTGCCAGCAGTTTATTCTCCGGGGGATTAGGCGGAAACACCATATATTTT
once,TRBJ2-1,TRBV2,-,CASSAGQNNEQFF,TGTGCCAGCAGCGCGGGACAGAACAATGAGCAGTTCTTC
-,TRBJ2-1,TRBV9,-,CASSVGERVWLDVGNEQFF,TGTGCCAGCAGCGTAGGGGAGAGGGTCTGGCTAGATGTGGGTAATGAGCAGTTCTTC
few,TRBJ1-1,TRBV5-6,TRBD1,CASSLARGSAFF,TGTGCCAGCAGCTTGGCCAGGGGGTCAGCTTTCTTT
-,TRBJ2-7,TRBV6-1,-,CASTTFDTAIYEQYF,TGTGCCAGCACCACATTTGACACAGCCATCTACGAGCAGTACTTC
-,TRBJ2-3,TRBV15,TRBD1,CATIPLAGGKGGTDTQYF,TGTGCCACCATCCCGTTAGCAGGGGGTAAAGGGGGCACAGATACGCAGTATTTT
-,TRBJ1-2,TRBV19,-,CASSIGEGSNGYTF,TGTGCCAGTAGTATAGGGGAGGGGAGTAATGGCTACACCTTC